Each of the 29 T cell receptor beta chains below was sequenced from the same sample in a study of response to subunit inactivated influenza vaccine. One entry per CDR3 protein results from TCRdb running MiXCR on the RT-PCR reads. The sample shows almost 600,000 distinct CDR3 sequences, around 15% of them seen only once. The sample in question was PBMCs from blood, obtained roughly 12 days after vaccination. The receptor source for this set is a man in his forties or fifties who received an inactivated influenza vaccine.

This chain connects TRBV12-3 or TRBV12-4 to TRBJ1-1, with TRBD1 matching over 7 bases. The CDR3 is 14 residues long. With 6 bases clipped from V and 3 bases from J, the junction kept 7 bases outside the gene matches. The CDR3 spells CASRPRDSHTEAFF. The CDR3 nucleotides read TGTGCCAGCAGACCCCGGGACAGCCACACTGAAGCTTTCTTT.

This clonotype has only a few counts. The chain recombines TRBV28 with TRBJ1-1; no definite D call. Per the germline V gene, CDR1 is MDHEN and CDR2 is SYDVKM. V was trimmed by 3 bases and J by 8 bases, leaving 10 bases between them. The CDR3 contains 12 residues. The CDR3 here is CASSFEKFEAFF. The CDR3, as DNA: TGTGCCAGCAGTTTTGAAAAATTCGAAGCTTTCTTT.

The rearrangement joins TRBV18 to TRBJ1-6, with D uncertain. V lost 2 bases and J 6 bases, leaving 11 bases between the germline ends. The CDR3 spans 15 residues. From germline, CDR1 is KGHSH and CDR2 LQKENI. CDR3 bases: TGTGCCAGCTCACCAACCACCGGGGTTAATTCACCCCTCCACTTT. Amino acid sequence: CASSPTTGVNSPLHF.

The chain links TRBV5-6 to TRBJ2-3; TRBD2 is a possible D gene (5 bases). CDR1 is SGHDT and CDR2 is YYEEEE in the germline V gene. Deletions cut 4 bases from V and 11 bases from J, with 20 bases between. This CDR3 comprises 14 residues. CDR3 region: CASSPPGGLAMQYF. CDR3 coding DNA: TGTGCCAGCAGCCCCCCGGGCGGGCTAGCAATGCAGTATTTT.

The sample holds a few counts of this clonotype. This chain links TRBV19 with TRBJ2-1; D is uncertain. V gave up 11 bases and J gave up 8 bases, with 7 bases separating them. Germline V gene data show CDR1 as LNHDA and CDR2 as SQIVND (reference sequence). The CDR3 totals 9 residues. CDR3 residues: CAVLDEQFF. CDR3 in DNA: TGTGCCGTACTCGATGAGCAGTTCTTC.

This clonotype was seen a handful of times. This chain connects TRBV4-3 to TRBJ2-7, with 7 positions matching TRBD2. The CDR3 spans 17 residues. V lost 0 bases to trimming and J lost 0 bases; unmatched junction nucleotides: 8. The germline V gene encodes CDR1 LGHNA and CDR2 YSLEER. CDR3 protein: CASSQEPAGEISYEQYF. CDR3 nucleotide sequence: TGCGCCAGCAGCCAAGAACCGGCGGGGGAGATCTCCTACGAGCAGTACTTC.

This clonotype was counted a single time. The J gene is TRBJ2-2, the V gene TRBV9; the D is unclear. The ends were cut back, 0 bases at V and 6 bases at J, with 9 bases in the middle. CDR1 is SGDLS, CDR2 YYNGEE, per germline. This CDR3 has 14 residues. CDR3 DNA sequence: TGTGCCAGCAGCGTAGAGGCGTATCCCGGGGAGCTGTTTTTT. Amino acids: CASSVEAYPGELFF. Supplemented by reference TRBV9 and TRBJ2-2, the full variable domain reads DSGVTQTPKHLITATGQRVTLRCSPRSGDLSVYWYQQSLDQGLQFLIQYYNGEERAKGNILERFSAQQFPDLHSELNLSSLELGDSALYFCASSVEAYPGELFFGEGSRLTVL.

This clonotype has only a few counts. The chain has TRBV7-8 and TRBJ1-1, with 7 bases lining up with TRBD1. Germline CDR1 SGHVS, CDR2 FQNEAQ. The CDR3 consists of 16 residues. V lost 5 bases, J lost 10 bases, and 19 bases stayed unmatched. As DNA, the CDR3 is TGTGCCAGCAGCAAAACCATGGGACAGACCAGAGGGGGAGCTTTCTTT. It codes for CASSKTMGQTRGGAFF.

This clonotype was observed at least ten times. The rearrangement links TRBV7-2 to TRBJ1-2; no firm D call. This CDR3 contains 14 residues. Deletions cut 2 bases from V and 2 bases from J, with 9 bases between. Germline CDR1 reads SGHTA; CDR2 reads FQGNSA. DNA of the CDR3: TGTGCCAGCAGCTTATCTCGTTTGAACTATGGCTACACCTTC. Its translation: CASSLSRLNYGYTF. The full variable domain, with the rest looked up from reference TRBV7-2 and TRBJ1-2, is GAGVSQSPSNKVTEKGKDVELRCDPISGHTALYWYRQSLGQGLEFLIYFQGNSAPDKSGLPSDRFSAERTGGSVSTLTIQRTQQEDSAVYLCASSLSRLNYGYTFGSGTRLTVV.

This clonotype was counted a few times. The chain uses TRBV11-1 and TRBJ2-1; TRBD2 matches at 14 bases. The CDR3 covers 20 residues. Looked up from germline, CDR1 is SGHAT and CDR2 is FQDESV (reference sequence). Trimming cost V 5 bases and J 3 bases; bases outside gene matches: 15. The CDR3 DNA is TGTGCCAGCAGCCCGCGTAAGGGACTAGCGGGGGCCGCGTTCTACAATGAGCAGTTCTTC. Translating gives CASSPRKGLAGAAFYNEQFF. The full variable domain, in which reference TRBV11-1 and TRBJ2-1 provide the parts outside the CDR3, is EAEVAQSPRYKITEKSQAVAFWCDPISGHATLYWYRQILGQGPELLVQFQDESVVDDSQLPKDRFSAERLKGVDSTLKIQPAELGDSAMYLCASSPRKGLAGAAFYNEQFFGPGTRLTVL.

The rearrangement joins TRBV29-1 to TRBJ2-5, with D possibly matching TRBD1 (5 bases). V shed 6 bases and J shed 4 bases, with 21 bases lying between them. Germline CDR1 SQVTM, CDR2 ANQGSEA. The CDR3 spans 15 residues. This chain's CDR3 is CSVARGAGYGETQYF. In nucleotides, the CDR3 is TGCAGCGTCGCTCGAGGTGCAGGGTATGGAGAGACCCAGTACTTC. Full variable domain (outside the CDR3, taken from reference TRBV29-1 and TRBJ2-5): SAVISQKPSRDICQRGTSLTIQCQVDSQVTMMFWYRQQPGQSLTLIATANQGSEATYESGFVIDKFPISRPNLTFSTLTVSNMSPEDSSIYLCSVARGAGYGETQYFGPGTRLLVL.

The DNA of the CDR3 is TGTGCCAGCTCACCGTCAGGGTTGAACTCTGGAAACACCATATATTTT. It is translated as CASSPSGLNSGNTIYF. V usage is TRBV18 and J usage is TRBJ1-3; tentative D call: TRBD1 (5 bases). Trimming shortened V by 3 bases and J by 0 bases, and 12 bases separated the two germline ends. Germline V gene data show CDR1 as KGHSH and CDR2 as LQKENI. The CDR3 is made up of 16 amino acids.

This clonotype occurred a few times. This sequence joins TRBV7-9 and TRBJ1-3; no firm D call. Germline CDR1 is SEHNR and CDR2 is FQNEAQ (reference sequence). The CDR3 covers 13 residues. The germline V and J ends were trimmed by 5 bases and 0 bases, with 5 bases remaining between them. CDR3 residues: CASSADSGNTIYF. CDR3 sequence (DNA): TGTGCCAGCAGCGCAGACTCTGGAAACACCATATATTTT.

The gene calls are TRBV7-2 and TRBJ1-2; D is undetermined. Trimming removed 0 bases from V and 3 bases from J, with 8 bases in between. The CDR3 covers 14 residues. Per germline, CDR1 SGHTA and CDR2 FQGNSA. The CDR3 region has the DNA TGTGCCAGCAGCTTAGCGGACGGTTACTATGGCTACACCTTC. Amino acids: CASSLADGYYGYTF.

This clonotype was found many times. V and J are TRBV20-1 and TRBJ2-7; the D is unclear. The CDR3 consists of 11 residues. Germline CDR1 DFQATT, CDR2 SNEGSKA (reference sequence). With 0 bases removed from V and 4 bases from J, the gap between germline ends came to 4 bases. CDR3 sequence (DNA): TGCAGTGCTAGAGATGGGTACGAGCAGTACTTC. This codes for CSARDGYEQYF.

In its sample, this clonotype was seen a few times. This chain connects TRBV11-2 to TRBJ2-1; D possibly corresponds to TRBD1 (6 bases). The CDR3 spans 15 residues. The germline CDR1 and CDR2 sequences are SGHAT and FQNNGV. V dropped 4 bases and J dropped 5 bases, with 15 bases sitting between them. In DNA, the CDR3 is TGTGCCAGCAGCTCAGGGGTTTCTGTGAACAATGAGCAGTTCTTC. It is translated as CASSSGVSVNNEQFF.

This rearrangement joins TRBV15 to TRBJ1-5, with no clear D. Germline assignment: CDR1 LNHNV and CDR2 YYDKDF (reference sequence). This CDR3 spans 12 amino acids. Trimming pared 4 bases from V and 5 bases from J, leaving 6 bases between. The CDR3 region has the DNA TGTGCCACCAGCACCTCCGATCAGCCCCAGCATTTT. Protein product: CATSTSDQPQHF.

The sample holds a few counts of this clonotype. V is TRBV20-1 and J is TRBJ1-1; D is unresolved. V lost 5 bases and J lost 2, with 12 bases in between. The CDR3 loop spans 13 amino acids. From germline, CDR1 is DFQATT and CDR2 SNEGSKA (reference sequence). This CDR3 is CSALSQVNTEAFF. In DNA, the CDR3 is TGCAGTGCTTTGAGCCAGGTCAACACTGAAGCTTTCTTT.

The CDR3 DNA follows: TGTGCCAGCAGCCCCAGGCAGTGGCGGGAGGAAGAGACCCAGTACTTC. Its protein is CASSPRQWREEETQYF. This chain connects TRBV7-7 to TRBJ2-5, with 8 bases that match TRBD2. The CDR3 extends over 16 amino acids. Germline V gene lookup returns CDR1 SSHAT and CDR2 FNYEAQ (reference sequence). V was pared by 5 bases and J by 3 bases, with 11 bases of the junction left unmatched.

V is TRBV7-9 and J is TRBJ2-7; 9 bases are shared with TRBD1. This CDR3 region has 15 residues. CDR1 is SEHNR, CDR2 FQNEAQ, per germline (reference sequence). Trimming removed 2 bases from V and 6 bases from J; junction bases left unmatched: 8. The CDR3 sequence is CASSLSGTGKGEQYF. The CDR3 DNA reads TGTGCCAGCAGCTTAAGCGGGACAGGGAAGGGCGAGCAGTACTTC.

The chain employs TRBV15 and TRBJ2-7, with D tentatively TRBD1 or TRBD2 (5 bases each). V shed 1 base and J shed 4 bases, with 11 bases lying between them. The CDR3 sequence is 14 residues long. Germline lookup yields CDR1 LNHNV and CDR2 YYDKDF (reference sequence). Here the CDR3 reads CATSRVDGAYEQYF. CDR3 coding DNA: TGTGCCACCAGCAGAGTGGACGGGGCATACGAGCAGTACTTC.

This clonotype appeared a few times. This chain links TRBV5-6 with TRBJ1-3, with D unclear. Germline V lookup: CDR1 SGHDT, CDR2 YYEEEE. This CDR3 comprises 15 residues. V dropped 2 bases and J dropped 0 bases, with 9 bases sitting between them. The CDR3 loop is CASSLSASSGNTIYF. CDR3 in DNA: TGTGCCAGCAGCTTATCCGCCAGCTCTGGAAACACCATATATTTT.

The CDR3 loop reads CASTLTGALAAQYF. CDR3 DNA sequence: TGTGCCAGCACCCTGACAGGGGCCCTCGCGGCCCAGTACTTC. V usage is TRBV2 and J usage is TRBJ2-5; 8 nucleotides agree with TRBD1. CDR3 size: 14 residues. Losses at the gene ends were 7 bases for V and 9 bases for J; bases not matched to a gene: 13. The germline CDR1 and CDR2 sequences are SNHLY and FYNNEI.

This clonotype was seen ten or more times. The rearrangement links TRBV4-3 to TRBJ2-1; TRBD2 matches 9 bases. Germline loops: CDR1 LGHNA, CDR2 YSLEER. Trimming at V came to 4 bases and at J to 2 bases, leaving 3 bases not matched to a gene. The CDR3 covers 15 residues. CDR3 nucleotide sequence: TGCGCCAGCAGCCCGGGACTAGCAACCTACAATGAGCAGTTCTTC. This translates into CASSPGLATYNEQFF.

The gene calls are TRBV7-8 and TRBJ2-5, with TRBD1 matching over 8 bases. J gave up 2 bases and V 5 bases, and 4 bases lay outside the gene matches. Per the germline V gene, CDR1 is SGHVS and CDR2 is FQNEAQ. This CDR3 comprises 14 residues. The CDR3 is CASSHRGKQETQYF. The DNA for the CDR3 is TGTGCCAGCAGCCACAGGGGGAAACAAGAGACCCAGTACTTC. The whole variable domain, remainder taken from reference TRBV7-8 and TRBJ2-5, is GAGVSQSPRYKVAKRGQDVALRCDPISGHVSLFWYQQALGQGPEFLTYFQNEAQLDKSGLPSDRFFAERPEGSVSTLKIQRTQQEDSAVYLCASSHRGKQETQYFGPGTRLLVL.

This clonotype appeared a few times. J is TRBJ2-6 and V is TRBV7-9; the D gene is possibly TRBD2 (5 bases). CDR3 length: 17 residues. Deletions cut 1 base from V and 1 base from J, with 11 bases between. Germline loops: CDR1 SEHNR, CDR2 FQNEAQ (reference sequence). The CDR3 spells CASSLERKVSGANVLTF. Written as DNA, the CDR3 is TGTGCCAGCAGCTTAGAGCGGAAGGTATCTGGGGCCAACGTCCTGACTTTC.

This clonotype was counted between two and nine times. CDR3 bases: TGTGCCAGCAGTTTAGGAGGGACCGCGCACGAGCAGTACTTC. It specifies CASSLGGTAHEQYF. This sequence joins TRBV28 and TRBJ2-7; D might be TRBD2 (6 bases). Trimming left V 2 bases short and J 5 bases short, with 13 bases between. Germline values: CDR1 MDHEN, CDR2 SYDVKM. This CDR3 spans 14 amino acids.

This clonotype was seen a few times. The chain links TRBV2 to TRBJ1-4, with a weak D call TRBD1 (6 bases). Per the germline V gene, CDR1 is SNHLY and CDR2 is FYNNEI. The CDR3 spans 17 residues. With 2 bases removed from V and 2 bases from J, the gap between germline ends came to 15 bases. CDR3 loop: CASSEPQGRETNEKLFF. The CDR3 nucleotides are TGTGCCAGCAGTGAACCGCAGGGGCGAGAGACTAATGAAAAACTGTTTTTT.

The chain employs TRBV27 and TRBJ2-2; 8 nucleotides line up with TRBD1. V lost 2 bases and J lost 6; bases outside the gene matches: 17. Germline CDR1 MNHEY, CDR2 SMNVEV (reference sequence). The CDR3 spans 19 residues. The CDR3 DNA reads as TGTGCCAGCAGTTTAGGGCAGGGGGCGCCCAGGAAAGACCCCGGGGAGCTGTTTTTT. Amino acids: CASSLGQGAPRKDPGELFF.